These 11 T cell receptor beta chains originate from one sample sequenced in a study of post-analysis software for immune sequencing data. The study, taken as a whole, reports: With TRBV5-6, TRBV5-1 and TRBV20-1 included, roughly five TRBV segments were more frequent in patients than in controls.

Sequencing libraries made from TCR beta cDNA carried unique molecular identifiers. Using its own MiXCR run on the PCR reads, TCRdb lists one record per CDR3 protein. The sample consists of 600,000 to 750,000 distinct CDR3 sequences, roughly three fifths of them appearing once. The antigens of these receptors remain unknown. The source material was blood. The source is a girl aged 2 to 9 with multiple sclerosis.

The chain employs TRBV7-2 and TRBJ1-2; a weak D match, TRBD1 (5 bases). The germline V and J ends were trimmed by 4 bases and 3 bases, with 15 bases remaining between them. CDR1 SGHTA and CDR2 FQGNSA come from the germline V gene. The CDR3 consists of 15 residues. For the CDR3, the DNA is TGTGCCAGCAGCTCCTACACAGGAGGCGACTATGGCTACACCTTC. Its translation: CASSSYTGGDYGYTF.

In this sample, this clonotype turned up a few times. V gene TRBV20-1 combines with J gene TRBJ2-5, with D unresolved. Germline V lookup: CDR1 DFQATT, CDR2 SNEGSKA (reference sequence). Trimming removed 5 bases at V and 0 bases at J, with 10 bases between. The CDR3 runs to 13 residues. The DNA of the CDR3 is TGCAGTGCTTCCGAGTCGTACCAAGAGACCCAGTACTTC. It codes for CSASESYQETQYF.

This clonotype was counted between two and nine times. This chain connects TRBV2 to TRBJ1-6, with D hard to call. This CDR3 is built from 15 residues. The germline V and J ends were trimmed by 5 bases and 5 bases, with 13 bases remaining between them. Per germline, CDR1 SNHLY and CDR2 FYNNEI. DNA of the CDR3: TGTGCCAGCAGTCCGGTACAAACCGATAATTCACCCCTCCACTTT. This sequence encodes CASSPVQTDNSPLHF.

The CDR3 DNA follows: TGTGCCAGCAGTTCATCCTACAGGGGGCTAACTAATGAAAAACTGTTTTTT. Translation gives CASSSSYRGLTNEKLFF. The chain combines TRBV7-6 with TRBJ1-4, with 9 bases identical to TRBD1. After removal of 6 bases from V and 1 base from J, the junction contained 9 bases not matched to a gene. The CDR3 spans 17 residues. Germline CDR1 reads SGHVS; CDR2 reads FNYEAQ.

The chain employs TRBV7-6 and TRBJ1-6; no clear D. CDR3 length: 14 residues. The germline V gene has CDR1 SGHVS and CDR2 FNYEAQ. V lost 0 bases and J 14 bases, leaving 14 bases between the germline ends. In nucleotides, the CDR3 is TGTGCCAGCAGCTTAGCGGGCGGGGATTCGACCCTCCACTTT. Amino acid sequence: CASSLAGGDSTLHF.

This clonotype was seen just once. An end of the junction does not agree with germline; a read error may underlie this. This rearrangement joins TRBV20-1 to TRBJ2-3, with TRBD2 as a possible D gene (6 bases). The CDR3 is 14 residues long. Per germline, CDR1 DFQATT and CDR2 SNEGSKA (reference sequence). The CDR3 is CNARAGPTPDTQYF. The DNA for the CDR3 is TGCAATGCTAGGGCGGGACCAACCCCAGATACGCAGTATTTT.

This CDR3 is CASSTPGQGNYGYTF. CDR3 nucleotides: TGTGCCAGCAGTACCCCGGGACAGGGAAACTATGGCTACACCTTC. This chain joins TRBV2 and TRBJ1-2, with TRBD1 matching over 9 bases. Germline lookup yields CDR1 SNHLY and CDR2 FYNNEI. Losses at the gene ends were 5 bases for V and 2 bases for J; bases not matched to a gene: 6. The length of the CDR3 is 15 residues. Full variable domain (outside the CDR3, taken from reference TRBV2 and TRBJ1-2): EPEVTQTPSHQVTQMGQEVILRCVPISNHLYFYWYRQILGQKVEFLVSFYNNEISEKSEIFDDQFSVERPDGSNFTLKIRSTKLEDSAMYFCASSTPGQGNYGYTFGSGTRLTVV.

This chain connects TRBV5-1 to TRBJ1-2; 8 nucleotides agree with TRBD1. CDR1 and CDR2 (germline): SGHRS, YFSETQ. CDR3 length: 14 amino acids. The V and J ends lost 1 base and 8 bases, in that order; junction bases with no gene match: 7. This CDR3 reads CASSLTDRVQGYTF. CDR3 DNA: TGCGCCAGCAGCTTGACGGACAGGGTTCAGGGCTACACCTTC.

CDR3 DNA sequence: TGTGCCAGCAGCCGCCCAAAACTAGCGGGGACGAACAATGAGCAGTTCTTC. Residues: CASSRPKLAGTNNEQFF. V is TRBV7-8 and J is TRBJ2-1, with TRBD2 identical over 10 bases. The CDR3 spans 17 residues. V lost 5 bases and J lost 5; bases outside the gene matches: 12. Per germline, CDR1 SGHVS and CDR2 FQNEAQ.

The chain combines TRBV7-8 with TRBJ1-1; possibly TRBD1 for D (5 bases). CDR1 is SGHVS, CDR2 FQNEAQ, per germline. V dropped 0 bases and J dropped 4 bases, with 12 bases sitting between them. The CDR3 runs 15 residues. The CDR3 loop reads CASSLAGPAGTEAFF. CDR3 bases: TGTGCCAGCAGCTTAGCGGGACCTGCGGGCACTGAAGCTTTCTTT. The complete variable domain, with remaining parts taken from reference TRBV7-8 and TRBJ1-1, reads GAGVSQSPRYKVAKRGQDVALRCDPISGHVSLFWYQQALGQGPEFLTYFQNEAQLDKSGLPSDRFFAERPEGSVSTLKIQRTQQEDSAVYLCASSLAGPAGTEAFFGQGTRLTVV.

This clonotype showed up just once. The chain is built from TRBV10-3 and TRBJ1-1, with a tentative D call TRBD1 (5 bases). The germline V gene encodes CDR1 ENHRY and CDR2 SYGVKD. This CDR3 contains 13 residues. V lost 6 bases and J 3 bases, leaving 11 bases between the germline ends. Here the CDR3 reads CAISSRVDTEAFF. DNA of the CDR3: TGTGCCATCAGCAGCAGGGTGGACACTGAAGCTTTCTTT.